Listed here is a single T cell receptor (beta chain). Antigen unknown. Profiling relied on immunoSEQ multiplex PCR, and the TCRdb table lists in-frame clones only, not all of them. The sample records roughly 63,000 clones, approximately 80% being singletons. Using viral peptide pools, the ViraFEST assay grew out antigen-specific CD4+ T cells prior to sequencing. With more than 9 days of culture completed, CD4+ T cells were isolated. Negative nucleocapsid antibody tests before and after vaccination confirmed no previous SARS-CoV-2 infection. Cells had half their medium changed to IL-2 medium on days 3 and 7. These data come from a study of vaccination effects on CD4 cells after COVID-19. Across the study: Two doses of either BNT162b2 or mRNA-1273 were given to each participant.

Points from the study as a whole: Early timepoints after infection were absent, and convalescent patients were few in the study. Marked clonal contraction of infection- and vaccine-induced clones was seen late after vaccination.

This CDR3 is 19 amino acids long. The trim removed 0 bases at V and 0 bases at J, leaving 4 bases unmatched. Germline assignment: CDR1 MGHRA and CDR2 YSYEKL. The TCR was taken from a human donor who received a COVID-19 vaccine. The chain links TRBV4-1 to TRBJ2-2; 13 bases map to TRBD2. Source: CD4+ T cells from PBMCs cultured with SARS-CoV-2 spike peptides, taken before COVID-19 vaccination. The CDR3 reads CASSQETSGGTSNTGELFF. In nucleotides, the CDR3 is TGCGCCAGCAGCCAAGAGACTAGCGGGGGGACCTCGAACACCGGGGAGCTGTTTTTT.